This TCR beta chain was obtained from a study of cytomegalovirus exposure and HLA in healthy donors. Overall study findings and caveats: Most CMV-associated TCR beta chains were later found to appear HLA-restricted. In a later analysis, common viral pathogens appeared linked to several of the most significant clusters. Cytomegalovirus-associated TCR beta chains were listed, numbering some 180.

Concerning this clone: What it binds is unknown.

The PCR used 60 Vbeta and 13 Jbeta primers. The assay was immunoSEQ multiplex PCR, and TCRdb's table has in-frame clones only and misses some. This table has approximately 150,000 clones, under 90% appearing once. The sequenced sample consisted of PBMCs. This TCR derives from a man younger than 40 in good health and CMV-seropositive.

The CDR3 nucleotides are TGTGCCACCAGCAGAGATATACAGCCCCAGCATTTT. The encoded protein is CATSRDIQPQHF. The gene calls are TRBV15 and TRBJ1-5; D gene unclear. CDR3 size: 12 residues. Trimming pared 0 bases from V and 7 bases from J, leaving 4 bases between. CDR1 is LNHNV, CDR2 YYDKDF, per germline (reference sequence).